These 29 T cell receptor beta chains came from one sample sequenced in a study of neurological immune-mediated disorders. TCRdb re-derived calls from the 5' RACE reads in MiXCR, one entry per CDR3 protein. The profile covers about 55,000 distinct CDR3 sequences, with around 3.8% appearing a single time and approximately 1.8% taken by the ten largest. The sample consisted of CD4+ T cells from blood. The source of these receptors is a woman in her thirties or forties with multiple sclerosis.

This clonotype was detected ten times or more. The rearrangement joins TRBV5-6 to TRBJ2-1, with D uncertain. Germline V gives CDR1 SGHDT, CDR2 YYEEEE. Trimming cost V 4 bases and J 7 bases, with 21 bases left between them. The CDR3 has 16 amino acids. The CDR3 region has the DNA TGTGCCAGCAGCCAGCCTACCCGGGTCCCCCGGAATGAGCAGTTCTTC. Amino acids: CASSQPTRVPRNEQFF.

This clonotype was seen many times. The CDR3 reads CASSDRLQGTQPQHF. The CDR3 DNA is TGTGCCAGCAGTGACCGCTTACAGGGGACTCAGCCCCAGCATTTT. The V and J genes are TRBV6-1 and TRBJ1-5; 7 nucleotides agree with TRBD1. Trimming took 3 bases from V and 6 from J; bases not matched to a gene: 8. CDR1 and CDR2 from the germline V gene are MNHNS and SASEGT. This CDR3 has 15 residues.

The gene calls are TRBV19 and TRBJ2-3; D is unclear. The V gene lost 1 base and the J gene lost 0 bases, with 8 bases spanning the gap. The germline gives CDR1 LNHDA, CDR2 SQIVND (reference sequence). The CDR3 consists of 15 residues. In nucleotides, the CDR3 is TGTGCCAGTAGTATAGTTGCGGCTAGCACAGATACGCAGTATTTT. Its protein product is CASSIVAASTDTQYF.

This clonotype was seen ten or more times. This chain links TRBV10-3 with TRBJ2-3; 9 nucleotides match TRBD2. V was clipped by 0 bases and J by 0 bases; unmatched bases: 13. The CDR3 consists of 20 residues. Per germline, CDR1 ENHRY and CDR2 SYGVKD. The CDR3 is CAISESWGASGATSTDTQYF. In DNA form, the CDR3 reads TGTGCCATCAGTGAGTCCTGGGGCGCTAGCGGGGCTACTAGCACAGATACGCAGTATTTT.

In this sample, this clonotype turned up many times. CDR3 nucleotide sequence: TGTGCCAGCAGCCAAGAATATTGGTTAGTCGGGACAGATACGCAGTATTTT. This translates into CASSQEYWLVGTDTQYF. V gene TRBV3-1 combines with J gene TRBJ2-3; D remains ambiguous. Per germline, CDR1 LGHDT and CDR2 YNNKEL (reference sequence). V was shortened by 0 bases and J by 3 bases, with 16 bases between the two germline ends. The CDR3 extends over 17 amino acids.

Many counts were recorded for this clonotype. This sequence joins TRBV7-9 and TRBJ2-7, with 8 bases matching TRBD1. V gave up 11 bases and J gave up 3 bases; unmatched junction bases: 9. The CDR3 sequence is 13 residues long. Germline V gene sequence: CDR1 SEHNR, CDR2 FQNEAQ (reference sequence). The chain's CDR3 is CASRTGPSYEQYF. Here the CDR3 DNA reads TGTGCCTCGAGGACAGGGCCAAGCTACGAGCAGTACTTC. The variable domain in full, with the rest retrieved from reference TRBV7-9 and TRBJ2-7, is DTGVSQNPRHKITKRGQNVTFRCDPISEHNRLYWYRQTLGQGPEFLTYFQNEAQLEKSRLLSDRFSAERPKGSFSTLEIQRTEQGDSAMYLCASRTGPSYEQYFGPGTRLTVT.

The sample holds many counts of this clonotype. V is TRBV12-3 or TRBV12-4 and J is TRBJ1-5; D unclear. The CDR3 runs 12 residues. Trimming pared 5 bases from V and 6 bases from J, leaving 8 bases between. CDR3 sequence: CASSKYGQPQHF. In DNA form, the CDR3 reads TGTGCCAGCAGTAAGTACGGTCAGCCCCAGCATTTT.

This clonotype occurred many times. This chain connects TRBV12-3 or TRBV12-4 to TRBJ2-3; D uncertain. Between the trimmed V and J ends, which lost 0 bases and 2 bases, there was a span of 9 bases. This CDR3 spans 15 amino acids. CDR3 in amino acids: CASSLAVGSTDTQYF. In DNA, the CDR3 is TGTGCCAGCAGTTTAGCGGTCGGGTCCACAGATACGCAGTATTTT.

This clonotype was seen many times. The chain uses TRBV3-1 and TRBJ1-6; D remains ambiguous. CDR3 length equals 17 residues. In germline, CDR1 is LGHDT, CDR2 YNNKEL (reference sequence). Trimming shortened V by 0 bases and J by 13 bases, and 22 bases separated the two germline ends. CDR3 residues: CASSQDQPFASERPLHF. The CDR3 region has the DNA TGTGCCAGCAGCCAAGATCAGCCCTTTGCCTCCGAACGGCCCCTCCACTTT.

This clonotype showed up just a few times. J is TRBJ2-3 and V is TRBV2, with D uncertain. Germline V CDR1 and CDR2: SNHLY, FYNNEI. CDR3 size: 14 residues. V lost 8 bases, J lost 3 bases, and 15 bases lay in between. The CDR3 here is CASYREMGTDTQYF. The CDR3 coding sequence is TGTGCCAGCTATAGGGAAATGGGGACAGATACGCAGTATTTT.

This clonotype has at least ten counts. This rearrangement joins TRBV20-1 to TRBJ2-1; D may be TRBD1 or TRBD2 (5 bases each). This CDR3 is 12 amino acids long. Deletions cut 1 base from V and 5 bases from J, with 6 bases between. Germline values: CDR1 DFQATT, CDR2 SNEGSKA (reference sequence). The CDR3 sequence is CSARGGNNEQFF. As DNA, the CDR3 is TGCAGTGCTAGAGGGGGGAACAATGAGCAGTTCTTC.

This clonotype was counted ten times or more. The V call is TRBV4-1, the J call TRBJ1-5, with no clear D. This CDR3 region has 16 residues. Germline CDR1 and CDR2: MGHRA and YSYEKL. Trimming removed 4 bases from V and 4 bases from J, with 17 bases in between. CDR3 in DNA: TGCGCCAGCAGCCCGGCCGGGCTAACAATGAATCAGCCCCAGCATTTT. It translates to CASSPAGLTMNQPQHF.

This clonotype was observed at least ten times. The chain links TRBV3-1 to TRBJ1-5, with D possibly being TRBD1 (5 bases). Germline V gene sequence: CDR1 LGHDT, CDR2 YNNKEL (reference sequence). The V end lost 1 base, the J end lost 5 bases, and 12 bases lay between the germline ends. CDR3 length equals 15 residues. The CDR3 DNA follows: TGTGCCAGCAGCCAAGCATTCGGGGCCGATCAGCCCCAGCATTTT. Its translation is CASSQAFGADQPQHF.

This clonotype was detected many times. V gene TRBV18 combines with J gene TRBJ2-7, with 9 bases identical to TRBD1. V shed 8 bases and J 4 bases; nucleotides not matched to a gene: 12. The CDR3 is 15 residues long. Germline CDR1 KGHSH, CDR2 LQKENI. The DNA of the CDR3 is TGTGCCAGCGCCAAGGACAGGGGCCGAATGTACGAGCAGTACTTC. This gives the protein CASAKDRGRMYEQYF.

The sample holds many counts of this clonotype. This chain joins TRBV20-1 and TRBJ2-6; TRBD2 might be the D (7 bases). Trimming left V 4 bases short and J 2 bases short, with 18 bases between. Germline V CDR1 and CDR2: DFQATT, SNEGSKA (reference sequence). This CDR3 comprises 17 residues. As DNA, the CDR3 is TGCAGTGCTATAAAAATAGGGGGGGTGGCTGGGGCCAACGTCCTGACTTTC. This translates into CSAIKIGGVAGANVLTF.

This clonotype was counted at least ten times. The chain recombines TRBV20-1 with TRBJ2-3, with 7 bases lining up with TRBD2. Unmatched junction bases numbered 7, after V lost 4 bases and J lost 3 bases. Looked up from germline, CDR1 is DFQATT and CDR2 is SNEGSKA (reference sequence). The CDR3 sequence is 14 residues long. The CDR3 sequence: CSAKGTGGTDTQYF. The CDR3 DNA is TGCAGTGCTAAGGGAACGGGAGGTACAGATACGCAGTATTTT.

The V call is TRBV14, the J call TRBJ2-3; the D is unclear. This CDR3 spans 14 amino acids. Germline CDR1 reads SGHDN; CDR2 reads FVKESK. V was shortened by 4 bases and J by 4 bases, with 12 bases between the two germline ends. This chain's CDR3 is CASSRLRNPDTQYF. The CDR3 nucleotides read TGTGCCAGCAGCCGACTGAGGAACCCAGATACGCAGTATTTT.

This clonotype was counted many times. This chain uses TRBV5-1 with TRBJ2-7; D may be TRBD1 (6 bases). The V end lost 2 bases, the J end lost 7 bases, and 22 bases lay between the germline ends. CDR1 and CDR2 (germline): SGHRS, YFSETQ. The CDR3 is 16 residues long. The DNA for the CDR3 is TGCGCCAGCAGCTTAGGCAGGGAACCCGCTACAGGGGAGCAGTACTTC. This encodes CASSLGREPATGEQYF.

This clonotype was recorded many times. The rearrangement uses TRBV4-1 and TRBJ2-2; 10 positions agree with TRBD1. The V gene end was trimmed by 4 bases and the J gene end by 4 bases; junction bases not matched to a gene: 6. Germline-derived CDR1 and CDR2 are MGHRA and YSYEKL. The CDR3 totals 16 residues. The CDR3 sequence: CASSPRQGAPTGELFF. DNA of the CDR3: TGCGCCAGCAGCCCTAGACAGGGGGCGCCCACCGGGGAGCTGTTTTTT.

This clonotype was counted at least ten times. This sequence joins TRBV6-1 and TRBJ1-5; weak D call: TRBD1 (5 bases). CDR1 and CDR2 (germline): MNHNS, SASEGT. This CDR3 comprises 12 residues. Trimming cost V 6 bases and J 5 bases, with 8 bases left between them. CDR3: CASRTAYQPQHF. DNA for the CDR3: TGTGCCAGCAGGACAGCATATCAGCCCCAGCATTTT.

This clonotype was found many times. This chain links TRBV10-3 with TRBJ1-2; the match to TRBD1 covers 12 bases. This CDR3 is built from 14 residues. Losses at the gene ends were 10 bases for V and 5 bases for J; bases not matched to a gene: 8. Germline assignment: CDR1 ENHRY and CDR2 SYGVKD. CDR3 nucleotides: TGTGCCACGACCAGGGACAGGGGGCGGTATGGCTACACCTTC. Its translation is CATTRDRGRYGYTF.

This clonotype was observed at least ten times. The chain uses TRBV5-1 and TRBJ1-2, with 8 bases identical to TRBD1. J was trimmed by 4 bases and V by 3 bases; bases with no gene match: 5. The CDR3 spans 14 residues. Per germline, CDR1 SGHRS and CDR2 YFSETQ. The CDR3 DNA follows: TGCGCCAGCAGCTCAGGGGGCCAGGGCTATGGCTACACCTTC. It is translated as CASSSGGQGYGYTF.

This clonotype occurred many times. The chain employs TRBV6-6 and TRBJ2-5, with a possible D match to TRBD2 (6 bases). CDR1 MNHNY and CDR2 SVGAGI come from the germline V gene (reference sequence). Trimming cost V 6 bases and J 1 base, with 9 bases left between them. The CDR3 has 13 amino acids. The CDR3 DNA follows: TGTGCCAGCAGATTAGCGGTCCAAGAGACCCAGTACTTC. Encoded protein: CASRLAVQETQYF.

This clonotype was observed a handful of times. The rearrangement links TRBV7-6 to TRBJ2-5, with D hard to call. The CDR3 contains 13 residues. V shed 0 bases and J shed 5 bases, with 7 bases lying between them. In germline, CDR1 is SGHVS, CDR2 FNYEAQ. CDR3 in amino acids: CASSLAGRETQYF. In nucleotides, the CDR3 is TGTGCCAGCAGCTTAGCAGGGCGGGAGACCCAGTACTTC.

This clonotype was recorded at least ten times. The chain combines TRBV4-1 with TRBJ1-3; D may be TRBD1 (5 bases). Trimming took off 4 bases at V and 4 bases at J, with 8 bases between the two ends. Germline CDR1 reads MGHRA; CDR2 reads YSYEKL. The CDR3 runs to 13 residues. The CDR3 bases are TGCGCCAGCAGCCGTCCAGGGGGAAACACCATATATTTT. It encodes CASSRPGGNTIYF.

This clonotype was observed many times. The CDR3 region has the DNA TGCAGCGTTGAAAAACAGTACCGCAATGAGCAGTTCTTC. Its translation: CSVEKQYRNEQFF. The chain has TRBV29-1 and TRBJ2-1, with D unclear. Trimming shortened V by 2 bases and J by 6 bases, and 11 bases separated the two germline ends. Germline V gene sequence: CDR1 SQVTM, CDR2 ANQGSEA. This CDR3 spans 13 amino acids.

Many counts were recorded for this clonotype. The chain couples TRBV20-1 to TRBJ1-1; D is perhaps TRBD1 (5 bases). The CDR3 sequence is 13 residues long. V was pared by 6 bases and J by 0 bases, with 11 bases between. The germline CDR1 and CDR2 sequences are DFQATT and SNEGSKA (reference sequence). The CDR3, as DNA: TGCAGTGCCGTGACAGCGGTGAACACTGAAGCTTTCTTT. This gives the protein CSAVTAVNTEAFF.

This clonotype was seen many times. V and J are TRBV5-1 and TRBJ1-3; D remains unclear. Germline loops: CDR1 SGHRS, CDR2 YFSETQ. V was cut by 5 bases and J by 0 bases, with 9 bases left in between. This CDR3 comprises 14 residues. The CDR3 region is CASRRAASGNTIYF. CDR3 coding DNA: TGCGCCAGCAGACGTGCGGCCTCTGGAAACACCATATATTTT.

This clonotype was recorded at least ten times. The chain recombines TRBV5-6 with TRBJ1-4, with D uncertain. Trimming took off 0 bases at V and 5 bases at J, with 5 bases between the two ends. The CDR3 runs to 13 residues. Looked up from germline, CDR1 is SGHDT and CDR2 is YYEEEE. The CDR3 protein is CASSLAQNEKLFF. The CDR3 region has the DNA TGTGCCAGCAGCTTGGCGCAGAATGAAAAACTGTTTTTT. Full variable domain (missing parts from reference TRBV5-6 and TRBJ1-4): DAGVTQSPTHLIKTRGQQVTLRCSPKSGHDTVSWYQQALGQGPQFIFQYYEEEERQRGNFPDRFSGHQFPNYSSELNVNALLLGDSALYLCASSLAQNEKLFFGSGTQLSVL.